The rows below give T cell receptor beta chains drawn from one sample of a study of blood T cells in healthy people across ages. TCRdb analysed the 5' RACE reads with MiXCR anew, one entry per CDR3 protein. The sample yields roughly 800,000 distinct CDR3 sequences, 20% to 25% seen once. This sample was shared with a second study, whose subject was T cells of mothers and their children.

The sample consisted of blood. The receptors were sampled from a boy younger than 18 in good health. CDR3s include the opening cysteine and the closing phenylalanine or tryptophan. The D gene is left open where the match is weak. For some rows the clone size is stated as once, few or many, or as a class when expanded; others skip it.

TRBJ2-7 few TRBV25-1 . TGTGCCAGCAGTGAATTAGAGGGAGGCTACGAGCAGTACTTC CASSELEGGYEQYF
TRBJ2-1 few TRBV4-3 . TGCGCCAGCAGCCCTTCCCGGACCTCTCAGAATGAGCAGTTCTTC CASSPSRTSQNEQFF
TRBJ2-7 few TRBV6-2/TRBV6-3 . TGTGCCGGCACCCCGGGCGGGGCAAAATTCTACGAGCAGTACTTC CAGTPGGAKFYEQYF
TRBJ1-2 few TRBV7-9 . TGTGCCAGCAGCTCGGGACCGAGGGGCTACACCTTC CASSSGPRGYTF
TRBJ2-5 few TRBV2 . TGTGCCAGCAGTGAAGCGAGCGGGTGGTACCAAGAGACCCAGTACTTC CASSEASGWYQETQYF
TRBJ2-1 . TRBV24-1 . TGTGCCACCAGTGAAAGGGCAGGTGAGCAGTTCTTC CATSERAGEQFF
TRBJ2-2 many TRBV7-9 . TGTGCCAGCAGCCCGGTCGGGCTTGGGGGCACCGGGGAGCTGTTTTTT CASSPVGLGGTGELFF
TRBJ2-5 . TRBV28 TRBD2 TGTGCCAGCAGCTCTAGCGGGACGTCTCGGACCCAGTACTTC CASSSSGTSRTQYF
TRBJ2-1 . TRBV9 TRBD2 TGTGCCAGCAGCGTAGCATTAGCGGGATGGGACAATGAGCAGTTCTTC CASSVALAGWDNEQFF
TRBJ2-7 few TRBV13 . TGTGCCAGCAGCCCTCGGGAGTCGTCCTACGAGCAGTACTTC CASSPRESSYEQYF